This TCR beta chain was sequenced in a study of Ad26.COV2.S vaccination and SARS-CoV-2 variants. Study context: This donor came from the COV1001 trial of Ad26.COV2.S. Intramuscular Ad26.COV2.S at 5x10^10 or 1x10^11 viral particles. The study, taken as a whole, reports: CD8+ and CD4+ T cells specific for spike reportedly responded with substantial breadth after vaccination.

The method was immunoSEQ multiplex PCR; TCRdb's version includes in-frame clones alone and lacks a portion of them. Among a few hundred thousand clones listed, approximately 83% were seen once. The germline CDR1 and CDR2 sequences are KGHSH and LQKENI. This CDR3 has 19 amino acids. V was clipped by 6 bases and J by 6 bases; unmatched bases: 15. Stated treatment: about 20 received Ad26.COV2.S at low or high dose, single or two shots; 5 received placebo; per-sample allocation not given. Material that was analyzed had been drawn on day 63 after the first vaccine or placebo injection. In Boston, the donor was an adult between 18-55 years of age. Concerning this clone: Its antigen is unidentified.

Source: peripheral blood, taken in a trial of Ad26.COV2.S vaccine versus placebo. The receptor's source is a person between 18 and 59 years old who received the Ad26.COV2.S COVID-19 vaccine or a placebo. The J gene is TRBJ2-1, the V gene TRBV18, with TRBD2 matching over 15 bases. The CDR3 sequence is CASSRYLSGLAGGSNEQFF. The CDR3, as DNA: TGTGCCAGCTCTCGGTATCTTTCGGGACTAGCGGGGGGCTCCAATGAGCAGTTCTTC.